The present T cell receptor beta chain was sequenced within a study of regulatory T cells in long-lasting Graves disease. The wider study: Antithyroid drug intake by newly diagnosed Graves' patients had lasted under 3 months.

Study conclusions and caveats: With a small sample size, accuracy may have been reduced.

This clonotype was recorded at least ten times. Its antigen is not known. Investigators prepared the TCR beta libraries by applying iRepertoire HTBI primers and Arm-PCR of CDR3 regions. TCRdb ran MiXCR on the multiplex PCR reads and lists one entry per CDR3 protein. Of approximately 230,000 distinct CDR3 sequences in the sample, 18% were seen once. Time point defined: newly diagnosed GD, antithyroid drugs for less than 3 months. The TCR library was prepared using RNA isolated from PBMCs. This receptor was identified in a female donor with Graves disease. The specimen was peripheral blood mononuclear cells (PBMCs), collected at new diagnosis, from a patient treated with antithyroid drugs.

The CDR3 nucleotides are TGTGCCAGCAGTTTATCCGGGACAGGGGTCACTGAAGCTTTCTTT. Translation gives CASSLSGTGVTEAFF. The V and J genes are TRBV6-5 and TRBJ1-1, with 10 nucleotides matching TRBD1. The ends lost 4 bases at V and 4 bases at J; junction bases unmatched: 6. CDR1 and CDR2 from the germline V gene are MNHEY and SVGAGI. This CDR3 has 15 residues.